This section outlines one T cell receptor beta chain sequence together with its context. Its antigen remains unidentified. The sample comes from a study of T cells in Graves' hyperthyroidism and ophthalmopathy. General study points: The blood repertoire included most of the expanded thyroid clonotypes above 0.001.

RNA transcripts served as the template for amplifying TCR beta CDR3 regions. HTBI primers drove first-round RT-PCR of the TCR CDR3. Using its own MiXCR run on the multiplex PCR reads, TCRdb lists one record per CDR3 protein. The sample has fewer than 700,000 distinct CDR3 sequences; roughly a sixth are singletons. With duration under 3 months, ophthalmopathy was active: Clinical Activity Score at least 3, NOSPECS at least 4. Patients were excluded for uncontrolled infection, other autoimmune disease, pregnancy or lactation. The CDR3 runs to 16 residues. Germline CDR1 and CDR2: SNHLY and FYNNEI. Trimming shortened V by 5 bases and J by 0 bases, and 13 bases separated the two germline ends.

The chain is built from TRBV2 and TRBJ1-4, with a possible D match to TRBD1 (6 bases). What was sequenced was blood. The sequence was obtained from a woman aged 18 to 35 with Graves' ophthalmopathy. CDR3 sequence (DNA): TGTGCCAGCAGTAGAGAGGCAGGGGCAACTAATGAAAAACTGTTTTTT. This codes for CASSREAGATNEKLFF.